This record covers a single T cell receptor (beta chain). This CDR3 is built from 19 residues. Trimming cost V 5 bases and J 0 bases, with 23 bases left between them. Germline lookup yields CDR1 MDHEN and CDR2 SYDVKM. Assay used: immunoSEQ multiplex PCR; TCRdb lists only in-frame clones, some missing. The sample has some 150,000 clones, 86% seen once. The data were taken from a study of blood T cell repertoires in COVID-19. Study-wide context: Sample material is recorded as cDNA or gDNA derived from T cells, B-cell-depleted T cells, or PBMCs.

The TCR was taken from a woman in her sixties with acute or convalescent COVID-19. The V call is TRBV28, the J call TRBJ2-1; TRBD2 is a possible D gene (7 bases). The sequencing input was peripheral blood. CDR3 sequence reads: CASSPLTGGPYSSYNEQFF. Here the CDR3 DNA reads TGTGCCAGCAGTCCCCTCACCGGGGGGCCTTATAGCTCCTACAATGAGCAGTTCTTC.